The 29 T cell receptor beta chains listed next were all sequenced from one sample in a study of brain T cells in children with intractable seizures listed by TCRdb under 2021. Reading the label with the study, this specimen's time point is: blood from clinic visit 5 months post-surgery; TSC patient then seizure free. The library was built by means of the immunoSEQ multiplex PCR assay. The clones in this table, taken by TCRdb from immuneACCESS, are in-frame only. Not every clone is retained; where verified, under half of the shortfall comes from an unresolved V gene, and the cause of the rest is unknown. The sample profile shows 340,000 or so clones; 93% of them were found once. In total, the top ten clones hold 5.7% of the sample. The sample here was peripheral blood, taken less than 6 months after surgery. The source of these receptors is a boy under two years old with tuberous sclerosis and intractable seizures.

The rearrangement uses TRBV6-5 and TRBJ1-1; TRBD1 agrees at 7 bases. CDR1 and CDR2 (germline): MNHEY, SVGAGI. CDR3 length: 14 amino acids. J lost 4 bases, V lost 6 bases, and 8 bases had no gene match. This CDR3 reads CASSNDRVGTEAFF. The CDR3 nucleotides read TGTGCCAGCAGCAATGACAGGGTAGGCACTGAAGCTTTCTTT.

This sequence joins TRBV3-1 (or the pseudogene TRBV3-2) and TRBJ1-1; D is ambiguous. Germline assignment: CDR1 LGHDT and CDR2 YNNKEL (reference sequence). This CDR3 contains 18 residues. The V end was cut by 0 bases, the J end by 0 bases, with 17 bases between. The CDR3 is CASSQELTGSRMNTEAFF. CDR3 nucleotide sequence: TGTGCCAGCAGCCAAGAGCTCACGGGAAGTCGGATGAACACTGAAGCTTTCTTT.

This clone appeared once. The J gene is TRBJ2-5, the V gene TRBV7-3; D gene unclear. With 3 bases removed from V and 4 bases from J, the gap between germline ends came to 9 bases. The CDR3 spans 13 residues. Germline V gene sequence: CDR1 SGHTA, CDR2 FQGTGA. CDR3 bases: TGTGCCAGCAGCTTCGTTTTGGGAGAGACCCAGTACTTC. Its translation: CASSFVLGETQYF.

The chain employs TRBV9 and TRBJ2-3, with D unclear. Between the trimmed V and J ends, which lost 3 bases and 0 bases, there was a span of 20 bases. The CDR3 runs to 18 residues. CDR1 is SGDLS and CDR2 is YYNGEE in the germline V gene. CDR3 in amino acids: CASSAPKVGGTSTDTQYF. The CDR3 nucleotides read TGTGCCAGCAGCGCACCCAAAGTGGGCGGAACTAGCACAGATACGCAGTATTTT.

This clone was observed a handful of times. This chain joins TRBV4-2 and TRBJ1-6, with 9 bases identical to TRBD1. Germline-derived CDR1 and CDR2 are LGHNA and YNFKEQ. This CDR3 contains 16 residues. V lost 0 bases to trimming and J lost 8 bases; unmatched junction nucleotides: 5. CDR3 amino acids: CASSQDDGTGYSPLHF. The CDR3 DNA follows: TGTGCCAGCAGCCAAGATGACGGGACAGGGTATTCACCCCTCCACTTT.

This chain uses TRBV7-3 with TRBJ1-1; D is possibly TRBD1 (5 bases). Germline V lookup: CDR1 SGHTA, CDR2 FQGTGA. CDR3 length equals 13 residues. V lost 6 bases and J lost 1, with 9 bases in between. CDR3 amino acids: CASSDGGNTEAFF. The CDR3 nucleotides read TGTGCCAGCAGTGATGGGGGGAACACTGAAGCTTTCTTT.

This chain joins TRBV7-9 and TRBJ1-2; 12 bases match TRBD1. V was pared by 5 bases and J by 5 bases, with 9 bases of the junction left unmatched. CDR1 and CDR2 (germline): SEHNR, FQNEAQ (reference sequence). The CDR3 loop spans 16 amino acids. CDR3 DNA sequence: TGTGCCAGCAGCCCCGGATGGGACAGGGGGCCTTATGGCTACACCTTC. Encoded protein: CASSPGWDRGPYGYTF.

This clone has only a few counts. The CDR3 is CASSAGHNSYEQYF. The CDR3 nucleotides read TGTGCCTCGAGTGCGGGACATAACTCCTACGAGCAGTACTTC. The chain has TRBV15 and TRBJ2-7; D may be TRBD1 or TRBD2 (6 bases each). The CDR3 length is 14 residues. Germline V gene sequence: CDR1 LNHNV, CDR2 YYDKDF (reference sequence). Trimming stripped 11 bases from V and 0 bases from J, with 17 bases between. The full variable domain, with the rest looked up from reference TRBV15 and TRBJ2-7, is DAMVIQNPRYQVTQFGKPVTLSCSQTLNHNVMYWYQQKSSQAPKLLFHYYDKDFNNEADTPDNFQSRRPNTSFCFLDIRSPGLGDTAMYLCASSAGHNSYEQYFGPGTRLTVT.

Concerning this clone: Within the sample, other DNA sequences also encode this same CDR3. This CDR3 reads CASSPPLRGTGELFF. The CDR3 DNA reads as TGCGCCAGCAGCCCCCCATTAAGGGGCACCGGGGAGCTGTTTTTT. The rearrangement uses TRBV4-1 and TRBJ2-2, with D possibly being TRBD1 (5 bases). Deletions cut 4 bases from V and 4 bases from J, with 13 bases between. CDR1 and CDR2 (germline): MGHRA, YSYEKL. The CDR3 runs 15 residues.

This chain joins TRBV6-1 and TRBJ2-5; D assignment may be TRBD1 or TRBD2 (6 bases each). This CDR3 is 21 amino acids long. Germline CDR1 is MNHNS and CDR2 is SASEGT. V lost 1 base, J lost 4 bases, and 31 bases lay in between. CDR3 amino acids: CASSEVTEGGVEVEVIETQYF. The CDR3 DNA follows: TGTGCCAGCAGTGAAGTAACGGAGGGGGGTGTAGAGGTTGAAGTAATAGAGACCCAGTACTTC.

V is TRBV27 and J is TRBJ1-6; D possibly corresponds to TRBD1 (5 bases). CDR3 length: 14 amino acids. CDR1 is MNHEY and CDR2 is SMNVEV in the germline V gene (reference sequence). V was cut by 5 bases and J by 8 bases, with 13 bases left in between. This chain's CDR3 is CASSNDSPDSPLHF. CDR3 sequence (DNA): TGTGCCAGCAGTAACGACAGTCCGGATTCACCCCTCCACTTT.

The chain joins TRBV5-1 to TRBJ1-2, with D possibly TRBD1 on 5 matching bases. Deletions cut 2 bases from V and 8 bases from J, with 13 bases between. The CDR3 sequence is 13 residues long. Germline-derived CDR1 and CDR2 are SGHRS and YFSETQ. CDR3 loop: CASSLGARAGYTF. The CDR3 nucleotides read TGCGCCAGCAGCTTAGGGGCGCGCGCCGGCTACACCTTC. Variable domain in full (rest from reference TRBV5-1 and TRBJ1-2): KAGVTQTPRYLIKTRGQQVTLSCSPISGHRSVSWYQQTPGQGLQFLFEYFSETQRNKGNFPGRFSGRQFSNSRSEMNVSTLELGDSALYLCASSLGARAGYTFGSGTRLTVV.

This clone appeared once. The V gene is TRBV15, the J gene TRBJ1-2; D uncertain. V was trimmed by 0 bases and J by 7 bases, leaving 12 bases between them. The CDR3 consists of 14 residues. Germline V gene sequence: CDR1 LNHNV, CDR2 YYDKDF (reference sequence). CDR3 in amino acids: CATSRDRSGLGYTF. The CDR3 bases are TGTGCCACCAGCAGAGATCGGTCGGGTCTTGGCTACACCTTC.

The chain joins TRBV12-5 to TRBJ1-1; 10 nucleotides match TRBD1. Trimming cost V 0 bases and J 0 bases; bases outside gene matches: 7. Per the germline V gene, CDR1 is LGHNT and CDR2 is FRNRAP. The CDR3 covers 18 residues. This chain's CDR3 is CASGLVQAGQGMNTEAFF. The CDR3 DNA is TGTGCTAGTGGTTTGGTACAGGCGGGACAGGGGATGAACACTGAAGCTTTCTTT.

The chain couples TRBV10-3 to TRBJ1-4, with D tentatively TRBD1 (6 bases). The CDR3 length is 14 residues. The germline gives CDR1 ENHRY, CDR2 SYGVKD. V was cut by 3 bases and J by 7 bases, with 12 bases left in between. The CDR3, as DNA: TGTGCCATCAGTGAAGGGGGAGATGGTGAAAAACTGTTTTTT. It encodes CAISEGGDGEKLFF.

In this sample, this clone turned up once. The chain uses TRBV7-2 and TRBJ2-1, with 8 positions matching TRBD2. Germline values: CDR1 SGHTA, CDR2 FQGNSA. This CDR3 has 15 amino acids. Trimming at V came to 1 base and at J to 9 bases, leaving 8 bases not matched to a gene. The DNA of the CDR3 is TGTGCCAGCAGCTTAGGCTCAAGCGGGAGTATTGAGCAGTTCTTC. It is translated as CASSLGSSGSIEQFF.

There are a few counts of this clone. The V call is TRBV11-3, the J call TRBJ2-6; D remains ambiguous. V gave up 5 bases and J gave up 0 bases, with 8 bases separating them. The CDR3 sequence is 15 residues long. From germline, CDR1 is SGHNT and CDR2 YENEEA. DNA for the CDR3: TGTGCCAGCAGCCATCCGTCCTCTGGGGCCAACGTCCTGACTTTC. This codes for CASSHPSSGANVLTF.

The chain joins TRBV15 to TRBJ2-1; 8 bases align to TRBD2. This CDR3 has 18 amino acids. Germline V gene data show CDR1 as LNHNV and CDR2 as YYDKDF (reference sequence). The J segment lost 0 bases and the V segment lost 1 base, leaving 8 bases of the junction unmatched. The CDR3 is CATSRGATRGGSYNEQFF. In DNA form, the CDR3 reads TGTGCCACCAGCAGAGGCGCTACCCGGGGGGGCTCCTACAATGAGCAGTTCTTC.

Remarks on this clone: The same CDR3 can be traced to other DNA sequences in this sample. The rearrangement links TRBV30 to TRBJ1-1; tentative D call: TRBD1 (5 bases). Germline CDR1 is GTSNPN and CDR2 is SVGIG (reference sequence). V lost 0 bases and J lost 4, with 9 bases in between. This CDR3 is 13 amino acids long. This CDR3 is CAWSVVGATEAFF. DNA for the CDR3: TGTGCCTGGAGTGTTGTAGGGGCCACTGAAGCTTTCTTT.

This chain uses TRBV7-8 with TRBJ1-5; D remains unclear. Trimming removed 2 bases from V and 6 bases from J, with 11 bases in between. The CDR3 spans 14 residues. Germline assignment: CDR1 SGHVS and CDR2 FQNEAQ. In nucleotides, the CDR3 is TGTGCCAGCAGCTTAAGGACCCTTGGTCAGCCCCAGCATTTT. Translation gives CASSLRTLGQPQHF.

The genes are TRBV5-1 and TRBJ2-1, with unresolved D. V shed 0 bases and J shed 1 base, with 14 bases lying between them. The CDR3 sequence is 17 residues long. Germline CDR1 is SGHRS and CDR2 is YFSETQ. As DNA, the CDR3 is TGCGCCAGCAGCTTGGCCCTGGCTACCTTATCCTACAATGAGCAGTTCTTC. Protein sequence: CASSLALATLSYNEQFF.

The chain couples TRBV12-3 or TRBV12-4 to TRBJ2-5; D ambiguous. This CDR3 is 12 amino acids long. The germline V and J ends were trimmed by 3 bases and 5 bases, with 7 bases remaining between them. The CDR3 region has the DNA TGTGCCAGCAGTTTGTATGTGGAGACCCAGTACTTC. Amino acid sequence: CASSLYVETQYF.

The V gene is TRBV11-2, the J gene TRBJ2-7; D possibly uses TRBD1 or TRBD2 (5 bases each). Germline CDR1 SGHAT, CDR2 FQNNGV. V shed 5 bases and J shed 0 bases, with 11 bases lying between them. The CDR3 extends over 14 amino acids. The CDR3 here is CASSDTGTSYEQYF. The CDR3 nucleotides read TGTGCCAGCAGCGACACCGGGACCTCCTACGAGCAGTACTTC. Using reference TRBV11-2 and TRBJ2-7 for the parts outside the CDR3, the full variable domain is EAGVAQSPRYKIIEKRQSVAFWCNPISGHATLYWYQQILGQGPKLLIQFQNNGVVDDSQLPKDRFSAERLKGVDSTLKIQPAKLEDSAVYLCASSDTGTSYEQYFGPGTRLTVT.

The rearrangement links TRBV27 to TRBJ2-3, with unresolved D. The CDR3 has 13 residues. The V end was cut by 2 bases, the J end by 2 bases, with 5 bases between. Germline lookup yields CDR1 MNHEY and CDR2 SMNVEV (reference sequence). The CDR3 DNA follows: TGTGCCAGCAGTTTACGCGACACAGATACGCAGTATTTT. Translating gives CASSLRDTDTQYF.

This chain links TRBV24-1 with TRBJ1-2; perhaps TRBD1 as D (6 bases). Deletions cut 2 bases from V and 6 bases from J, with 18 bases between. The CDR3 has 16 amino acids. Germline V lookup: CDR1 KGHDR, CDR2 SFDVKD. The CDR3 DNA reads TGTGCCACCAGTGATTCCTCGCGTGGGGGGCGGGATGGCTACACCTTC. Its translation is CATSDSSRGGRDGYTF.

The chain has TRBV5-1 and TRBJ2-1; TRBD2 matches at 9 bases. Looked up from germline, CDR1 is SGHRS and CDR2 is YFSETQ. This CDR3 contains 16 residues. Germline trimming cut 0 bases from V and 2 bases from J; bases unmatched to any gene: 3. The CDR3 loop is CASSLVASGTYNEQFF. The CDR3 region has the DNA TGCGCCAGCAGCTTGGTGGCTAGCGGGACCTACAATGAGCAGTTCTTC.

J is TRBJ2-2 and V is TRBV7-9; D is ambiguous. Germline loops: CDR1 SEHNR, CDR2 FQNEAQ (reference sequence). The CDR3 runs 14 residues. Trimming stripped 2 bases from V and 6 bases from J, with 10 bases between. CDR3 coding DNA: TGTGCCAGCAGCTTATCGACGGTGGCCGGGGAGCTGTTTTTT. It yields the protein CASSLSTVAGELFF. The variable domain in full, with the rest retrieved from reference TRBV7-9 and TRBJ2-2, is DTGVSQNPRHKITKRGQNVTFRCDPISEHNRLYWYRQTLGQGPEFLTYFQNEAQLEKSRLLSDRFSAERPKGSFSTLEIQRTEQGDSAMYLCASSLSTVAGELFFGEGSRLTVL.

This clone was seen once. The chain links TRBV19 to TRBJ2-1, with 9 bases aligning to TRBD2. The V and J ends lost 6 bases and 7 bases, in that order; junction bases with no gene match: 19. The CDR3 length is 18 residues. Germline V gene sequence: CDR1 LNHDA, CDR2 SQIVND (reference sequence). CDR3 nucleotide sequence: TGTGCCAGTAGCCCTTTATTTTCCGTCCCTAGCGGGAATAATGAGCAGTTCTTC. This encodes CASSPLFSVPSGNNEQFF.

This chain uses TRBV9 with TRBJ2-1; perhaps TRBD2 as D (5 bases). The CDR3 length is 15 residues. The V and J ends lost 0 bases and 6 bases respectively, with 13 bases between them. CDR1 and CDR2 (germline): SGDLS, YYNGEE. The CDR3 reads CASSVGSGWGNEQFF. Here the CDR3 DNA reads TGTGCCAGCAGCGTAGGGAGCGGTTGGGGCAATGAGCAGTTCTTC.